These T cell receptor beta chains were read from a single sample in a study of cytomegalovirus exposure and HLA in healthy donors. TCRdb's copy holds only in-frame clones and misses some; the assay was immunoSEQ multiplex PCR. The data show fewer than 200,000 clones, with about 12% seen just once and about 7.8% held by the top ten. Sequencing was done on a sample of PBMCs. These receptors all stem from a man in his fifties in good health and CMV-seropositive. Each CDR3 is given with its conserved first and last residue. D genes are given only for firm matches. Not every row has a clone size; where given, it reads once, few, many or a size class.

D gene	V gene	clone size	J gene	CDR3 protein	CDR3 DNA
TRBD2	TRBV9	few	TRBJ2-5	CASSVLAGESETQYF	TGTGCCAGCAGCGTTCTAGCGGGGGAGAGTGAGACCCAGTACTTC
.	TRBV9	.	TRBJ2-5	CASSVDGGLIETQYF	TGTGCCAGCAGCGTAGATGGGGGCTTGATAGAGACCCAGTACTTC
.	TRBV10-3	.	TRBJ2-1	CAISFDGIYNEQFF	TGTGCCATCTCCTTTGACGGGATTTACAATGAGCAGTTCTTC
TRBD2	TRBV13	few	TRBJ2-3	CASSFKAGGPIDTQYF	TGTGCCAGCAGCTTTAAAGCGGGGGGGCCCATAGATACGCAGTATTTT
.	TRBV18	few	TRBJ1-5	CASSPRLDISYQPQHF	TGTGCCAGCTCACCACGGTTAGACATTTCATATCAGCCCCAGCATTTT
.	TRBV11-2	.	TRBJ1-2	CASSLAHLRGYTF	TGTGCCAGCAGCTTAGCACACCTCAGGGGCTACACCTTC
.	TRBV4-3	few	TRBJ2-1	CASSQEGTSYNEQFF	TGCGCCAGCAGCCAAGAGGGGACAAGTTACAATGAGCAGTTCTTC
.	TRBV5-4	.	TRBJ2-7	CASSRESYEQYF	TGTGCCAGCAGCCGGGAGTCCTACGAGCAGTACTTC
TRBD1	TRBV5-5	few	TRBJ1-5	CASSLEGTGGVRNQPQHF	TGTGCCAGCAGCTTGGAGGGGACAGGGGGCGTAAGGAATCAGCCCCAGCATTTT
TRBD1	TRBV5-1	few	TRBJ2-1	CASSLQGGTSYEQFF	TGCGCCAGCAGCTTACAGGGGGGAACTAGTTATGAGCAGTTCTTC
.	TRBV4-3	few	TRBJ2-2	CASSQEVVGSGELFF	TGCGCCAGCAGCCAAGAGGTCGTGGGCTCGGGGGAGCTGTTTTTT
.	TRBV9	few	TRBJ2-5	CASSAGTAGRETQYF	TGTGCCAGCAGCGCTGGGACAGCGGGTCGGGAGACCCAGTACTTC
TRBD1	TRBV10-2	.	TRBJ2-5	CASSAGTGRQETQYF	TGCGCCAGCAGTGCCGGGACAGGGCGCCAAGAGACCCAGTACTTC
TRBD1	TRBV6-1	.	TRBJ1-4	CASSVTGGNEKLFF	TGTGCCAGCAGTGTAACAGGGGGCAATGAAAAACTGTTTTTT
TRBD1	TRBV5-1	few	TRBJ1-4	CASSLAGTERVNEKLFF	TGCGCCAGCAGCTTGGCCGGGACAGAGCGAGTTAATGAAAAACTGTTTTTT
TRBD1	TRBV5-1	few	TRBJ1-2	CASSTTGGSYGYTF	TGCGCCAGCAGCACGACAGGGGGTAGCTATGGCTACACCTTC
.	TRBV15	few	TRBJ1-4	CATSRVAEKLFF	TGTGCCACCAGCAGAGTGGCTGAAAAACTGTTTTTT
TRBD2	TRBV7-8	few	TRBJ2-1	CASTDPSEMGYSGGSYNEQFF	TGTGCCAGCACCGACCCATCAGAAATGGGCTACTCGGGGGGGTCCTACAATGAGCAGTTCTTC
.	TRBV27	.	TRBJ1-6	CASSSRGDSPLHF	TGTGCCAGCAGCTCCCGGGGGGATTCACCCCTCCACTTT
TRBD2	TRBV5-1	few	TRBJ2-3	CASSALLAGATDTQYF	TGCGCCAGCAGCGCATTACTAGCGGGGGCCACAGATACGCAGTATTTT
TRBD1	TRBV7-8	few	TRBJ1-3	CASSPARTGGNTIYF	TGTGCCAGCAGCCCCGCCCGGACAGGGGGCAACACCATATATTTT
.	TRBV30	few	TRBJ1-1	CACRGGGALATEAFF	TGTGCCTGCAGAGGAGGGGGGGCGTTGGCCACTGAAGCTTTCTTT
.	TRBV6-5	few	TRBJ2-3	CASSGGVGDTQYF	TGTGCCAGCAGTGGCGGGGTGGGAGATACGCAGTATTTT
TRBD1	TRBV6-5	few	TRBJ1-1	CASRPRDRGTEAFF	TGTGCCAGCAGACCCCGGGACAGGGGAACTGAAGCTTTCTTT
TRBD1	TRBV30	few	TRBJ1-2	CAWELTRTGRRYTF	TGTGCCTGGGAATTGACCCGGACAGGGAGACGCTACACCTTC
.	TRBV28	few	TRBJ2-3	CASSGGGQGAKDTQYF	TGTGCCAGCAGCGGGGGAGGGCAGGGGGCCAAAGATACGCAGTATTTT
.	TRBV11-2	.	TRBJ1-5	CASSAQGYSNQPQHF	TGTGCCAGCAGCGCACAGGGTTATAGCAATCAGCCCCAGCATTTT
.	TRBV19	.	TRBJ1-1	CASSTRDRWDTEAFF	TGTGCCAGTAGTACCCGTGACAGGTGGGACACTGAAGCTTTCTTT